This T cell receptor beta chain was obtained from a study of neurological immune-mediated disorders. Overall study findings and caveats: Patients with HTLV-1-associated myelopathy showed the most TCR clonal expansion. Those with multiple sclerosis showed the least, falling below healthy controls. One related-CDR3 cluster, which may be a signature, held the repertoires of 18 of 34 multiple sclerosis patients after phylogenetic grouping.

This clonotype was recorded at least ten times. As yet, its antigen is unknown. The method for making cDNA was 5'RACE, and it used 10-nucleotide random UMIs. TCRdb re-called the 5' RACE reads with MiXCR, one entry per CDR3 protein. The data show more than 50,000 distinct CDR3 sequences, roughly 3.5% seen once. This TCR came from a woman in her fifties or sixties with multiple sclerosis. The sample was PBMCs.

This CDR3 is CASSLGLAGLTGELFF. CDR3 sequence (DNA): TGTGCCAGCAGCTTAGGGCTAGCGGGCCTCACCGGGGAGCTGTTTTTT. This chain joins TRBV7-2 and TRBJ2-2; 8 bases are a match to TRBD2. The germline V gene has CDR1 SGHTA and CDR2 FQGNSA. Trimming took 1 base from V and 4 from J; bases not matched to a gene: 5. The CDR3 is 16 amino acids. Drawing the rest from reference TRBV7-2 and TRBJ2-2, the complete variable domain is GAGVSQSPSNKVTEKGKDVELRCDPISGHTALYWYRQSLGQGLEFLIYFQGNSAPDKSGLPSDRFSAERTGGSVSTLTIQRTQQEDSAVYLCASSLGLAGLTGELFFGEGSRLTVL.